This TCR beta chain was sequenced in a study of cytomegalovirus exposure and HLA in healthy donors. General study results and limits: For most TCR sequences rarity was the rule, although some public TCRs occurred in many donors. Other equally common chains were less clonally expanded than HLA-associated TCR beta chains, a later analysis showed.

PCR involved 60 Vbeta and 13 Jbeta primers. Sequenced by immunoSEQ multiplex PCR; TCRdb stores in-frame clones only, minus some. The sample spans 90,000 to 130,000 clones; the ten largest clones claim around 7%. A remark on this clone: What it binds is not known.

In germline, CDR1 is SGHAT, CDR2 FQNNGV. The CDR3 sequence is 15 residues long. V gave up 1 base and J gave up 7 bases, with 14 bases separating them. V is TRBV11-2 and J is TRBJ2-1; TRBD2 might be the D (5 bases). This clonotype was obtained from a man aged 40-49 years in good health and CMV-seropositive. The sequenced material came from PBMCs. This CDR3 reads CASSLGPTGGNEQFF. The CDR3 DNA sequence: TGTGCCAGCAGCTTAGGTCCTACTGGCGGGAATGAGCAGTTCTTC.